This T cell receptor beta chain was identified in a study of tumor-infiltrating lymphocytes in primary liver carcinoma. Co-extracted RNA and DNA came from about 19-30 mg of unsorted bulk tissue. Tumors were each sampled at five separate regions. Study-wide points: Researchers report that only about 7-25% of top clones turned up in all five tumor regions. Among the pair types, tumor region pairs showed more overlap than tumor-adjacent and tumor-blood pairs.

Starting material of roughly 0.45 ug total RNA yielded TCR beta cDNA via a constant-region primer. Slightly modified ARM-PCR served as the procedure for the TCR beta libraries. These libraries came from three rounds of nested multiplex PCR. TCRdb analysed the multiplex PCR reads with MiXCR anew, one entry per CDR3 protein. The sample comprises more than 40,000 distinct CDR3 sequences, about two thirds of which are singletons, and 29% rests with the top ten. Concerning this clonotype: Its antigen is not identified. At one boundary the junction diverges from the germline segment, which might be a read error.

This TCR derives from a man aged 40-55 years with primary liver carcinoma and hepatitis B virus infection. The sequencing sample was made of liver tumor tissue from sampling region 5. This sample's subset: tumor region T5, tumor centre.

The CDR3 DNA is TGTACCAGCAAGGGCGCGGGATTACCTTACGAGCAGTACTTC. Translated: CTSKGAGLPYEQYF. This chain uses TRBV6-1 with TRBJ2-7; D possibly corresponds to TRBD2 (6 bases). The length of the CDR3 is 14 residues. The germline V gene has CDR1 MNHNS and CDR2 SASEGT.